These 27 T cell receptor beta chains came from one sample sequenced in a study of T-cell reconstitution after alpha-beta-depleted transplantation in children. Construction of the TCRbeta library involved unique molecular identifiers. TCRdb used MiXCR to reprocess the PCR reads, holding one entry per CDR3 protein. The data hold a few hundred thousand distinct CDR3 sequences, with 10% to 15% observed a single time. Here the sequenced sample was PBMCs, mostly from graft donor cells, taken 360 days after TCRalphabeta/CD19-depleted stem cell transplant. These receptors were taken from a male patient younger than 18 who had a stem cell transplant for acute myeloid leukemia, so the T cells may come from the graft donor.

The table lists this clonotype with many counts. This chain uses TRBV29-1 with TRBJ2-1; 7 bases match TRBD2. Germline V CDR1 and CDR2: SQVTM, ANQGSEA. V shed 3 bases and J 7 bases; nucleotides not matched to a gene: 6. This CDR3 contains 13 residues. CDR3 protein: CSVDRDYGNEQFF. The CDR3 DNA follows: TGCAGCGTTGATCGGGACTACGGGAATGAGCAGTTCTTC.

This clonotype was recorded at least ten times. The genes are TRBV29-1 and TRBJ2-1; perhaps TRBD2 as D (5 bases). The CDR3 has 15 amino acids. Trimming left V 4 bases short and J 5 bases short, with 18 bases between. The germline V gene encodes CDR1 SQVTM and CDR2 ANQGSEA. CDR3 loop: CSVGFRLAADNEQFF. CDR3 DNA sequence: TGCAGCGTTGGGTTTAGGCTAGCCGCGGACAATGAGCAGTTCTTC.

This clonotype was detected ten times or more. The chain is built from TRBV7-6 and TRBJ2-1; 7 bases agree with TRBD2. The CDR3 runs 15 residues. Germline V CDR1 and CDR2: SGHVS, FNYEAQ. The V and J ends lost 4 bases and 4 bases, in that order; junction bases with no gene match: 7. In DNA form, the CDR3 reads TGTGCCAGCAGCTCCCGGGACTACCGATACAATGAGCAGTTCTTC. Protein: CASSSRDYRYNEQFF.

This clonotype occurred many times. This chain connects TRBV28 to TRBJ2-7, with 9 bases matching TRBD1. CDR3 size: 17 residues. In germline, CDR1 is MDHEN, CDR2 SYDVKM. Trimming took 6 bases from V and 3 from J; bases not matched to a gene: 15. CDR3 sequence reads: CASRDLPGQGDDYEQYF. CDR3 coding DNA: TGTGCCAGCAGGGACCTCCCGGGACAGGGAGACGACTACGAGCAGTACTTC. Combining the CDR3 with reference TRBV28 and TRBJ2-7 gives the whole variable domain DVKVTQSSRYLVKRTGEKVFLECVQDMDHENMFWYRQDPGLGLRLIYFSYDVKMKEKGDIPEGYSVSREKKERFSLILESASTNQTSMYLCASRDLPGQGDDYEQYFGPGTRLTVT.

This clonotype was detected many times. V is TRBV2 and J is TRBJ1-1, with D perhaps matching TRBD1 (6 bases). Germline-derived CDR1 and CDR2 are SNHLY and FYNNEI. Trimming removed 1 base at V and 4 bases at J, with 10 bases between. The CDR3 is 14 residues long. CDR3 in amino acids: CASSEDPGVTEAFF. The CDR3 DNA reads as TGTGCCAGCAGTGAAGACCCAGGGGTCACTGAAGCTTTCTTT.

The rearrangement joins TRBV20-1 to TRBJ1-4; D remains ambiguous. CDR1 is DFQATT, CDR2 SNEGSKA, per germline (reference sequence). The ends were cut back, 5 bases at V and 4 bases at J, with 14 bases in the middle. This CDR3 contains 14 residues. The CDR3 region has the DNA TGCAGTGCTTTGACTGATCTACTTAATGAAAAACTGTTTTTT. Translated, it gives CSALTDLLNEKLFF.

This clonotype was seen a few times. This chain uses TRBV28 with TRBJ1-5; the D gene is possibly TRBD1 (6 bases). The V end lost 2 bases, the J end lost 0 bases, and 14 bases lay between the germline ends. CDR3 length equals 17 residues. The V gene's germline CDR1 is MDHEN and CDR2 SYDVKM. The CDR3 reads CASSLHDRLYSNQPQHF. Here the CDR3 DNA reads TGTGCCAGCAGTTTACACGACAGGCTCTATAGCAATCAGCCCCAGCATTTT.

V is TRBV11-2 and J is TRBJ1-1, with D unresolved. The CDR3 length is 14 residues. Deletions cut 2 bases from V and 2 bases from J, with 9 bases between. Germline V gene data show CDR1 as SGHAT and CDR2 as FQNNGV. CDR3 region: CASSLLPFNTEAFF. Written as DNA, the CDR3 is TGTGCCAGCAGCTTATTGCCCTTCAACACTGAAGCTTTCTTT.

Many counts were recorded for this clonotype. The rearrangement uses TRBV12-3 or TRBV12-4 and TRBJ2-7; 7 positions agree with TRBD2. The CDR3 extends over 14 amino acids. J was trimmed by 3 bases and V by 3 bases; bases with no gene match: 5. The DNA for the CDR3 is TGTGCCAGCAGTTTTGCGGGAGCTAACTACGAGCAGTACTTC. Residues: CASSFAGANYEQYF.

This chain joins TRBV20-1 and TRBJ2-3; 9 nucleotides line up with TRBD2. The CDR3 loop spans 14 amino acids. The germline CDR1 and CDR2 sequences are DFQATT and SNEGSKA (reference sequence). CDR3 amino acids: CTHTRGLAADTQYF. The CDR3, as DNA: TGCACCCATACCCGGGGACTAGCAGCAGATACGCAGTATTTT.

The chain uses TRBV18 and TRBJ2-5; 10 bases match TRBD2. The V gene end was trimmed by 6 bases and the J gene end by 4 bases; junction bases not matched to a gene: 11. The germline V gene has CDR1 KGHSH and CDR2 LQKENI. CDR3 length: 16 residues. The CDR3 bases are TGTGCCAGCTCTCGCGGACTAGCGGCCCTCCGAGAGACCCAGTACTTC. Amino acid sequence: CASSRGLAALRETQYF.

This clonotype was seen repeatedly, ten times or more. The chain couples TRBV20-1 to TRBJ1-5; D perhaps matches TRBD1 (5 bases). The CDR3 length is 12 residues. Germline-derived CDR1 and CDR2 are DFQATT and SNEGSKA (reference sequence). Trimming left V 5 bases short and J 9 bases short, with 14 bases between. The CDR3 protein is CSAGGIALPQHF. CDR3 bases: TGCAGTGCTGGGGGGATCGCTTTGCCCCAGCATTTT.

This clonotype was seen once. This clone may be a read error of a much larger clone one base away. The chain couples TRBV19 to TRBJ2-1; 8 bases line up with TRBD2. The ends lost 1 base at V and 4 bases at J; junction bases unmatched: 9. From germline, CDR1 is LNHDA and CDR2 SQIVND (reference sequence). The CDR3 length is 17 residues. CDR3 bases: TGTGCCAGTAGTATAGCCTCGAGCGGGGGAACTTACAATGAGCAGTTCTTC. Its translation: CASSIASSGGTYNEQFF.

This clonotype was picked up a small number of times. The CDR3 DNA sequence: TGTGCCAGCAGCTTGGGGGCTTGGGAGACGAAACACGAGCAGTACTTC. It is translated as CASSLGAWETKHEQYF. The chain is built from TRBV7-2 and TRBJ2-7; the D gene is possibly TRBD1 (6 bases). Germline assignment: CDR1 SGHTA and CDR2 FQGNSA. Trimming pared 3 bases from V and 5 bases from J, leaving 20 bases between. This CDR3 is built from 16 residues.

A few counts support this clonotype. The CDR3 DNA is TGTGCCAGCAGCCAAGATGGGGGACTAGCGGGAGCAGGGGTGTACGAGCAGTACTTC. Translation gives CASSQDGGLAGAGVYEQYF. The chain recombines TRBV4-2 with TRBJ2-7; the match to TRBD2 covers 14 bases. The germline CDR1 and CDR2 sequences are LGHNA and YNFKEQ. Unmatched junction bases numbered 11, after V lost 0 bases and J lost 4 bases. The CDR3 sequence is 19 residues long.

This clonotype was detected a few times. In nucleotides, the CDR3 is TGTGCCAGCAGCTTAGTTCCAGCGGGAGCTTACAATGAGCAGTTCTTC. As protein: CASSLVPAGAYNEQFF. The V call is TRBV7-8, the J call TRBJ2-1; 8 bases are shared with TRBD2. With V trimmed by 1 base and J by 4 bases, 6 bases remained unmatched. Germline V gene sequence: CDR1 SGHVS, CDR2 FQNEAQ. The length of the CDR3 is 16 residues. The full variable domain, its missing parts supplied by reference TRBV7-8 and TRBJ2-1, is GAGVSQSPRYKVAKRGQDVALRCDPISGHVSLFWYQQALGQGPEFLTYFQNEAQLDKSGLPSDRFFAERPEGSVSTLKIQRTQQEDSAVYLCASSLVPAGAYNEQFFGPGTRLTVL.

This clonotype has at least ten counts. The genes are TRBV2 and TRBJ2-4; D is ambiguous. CDR1 is SNHLY, CDR2 FYNNEI, per germline. The V end was cut by 1 base, the J end by 7 bases, with 8 bases between. CDR3 length: 13 residues. This CDR3 reads CASSEGVGNIQYF. The CDR3 bases are TGTGCCAGCAGTGAAGGTGTGGGGAACATTCAGTACTTC.

Notes on this clonotype: This sequence may be a read error, since a much larger clone differs from it by one base. The CDR3 carries no conserved terminal phenylalanine or tryptophan, so it likely arises from a read error. V gene TRBV14 combines with J gene TRBJ2-2; D might be TRBD2 (6 bases). Trimming pared 0 bases from V and 5 bases from J, leaving 13 bases between. The CDR3 is 16 residues long. Germline lookup yields CDR1 SGHDN and CDR2 FVKESK. CDR3 sequence: CASSQERLGWTGELFC. In DNA form, the CDR3 reads TGTGCCAGCAGCCAAGAAAGACTAGGATGGACCGGGGAGCTGTTTTGT.

V is TRBV28 and J is TRBJ2-1; 7 positions agree with TRBD2. This CDR3 region has 16 residues. Germline loops: CDR1 MDHEN, CDR2 SYDVKM. The J segment lost 10 bases and the V segment lost 10 bases, leaving 22 bases of the junction unmatched. In DNA form, the CDR3 reads TGTGCCATACATCCGTCCGGGGAGGGAGGCCCACGCGAGCAGTTCTTC. Encoded protein: CAIHPSGEGGPREQFF.

This clonotype was observed at least ten times. CDR3 bases: TGTGCCAGCAGTTCGGCCGGACTAGCGGGTTCCTACGAGCAGTACTTC. Translating gives CASSSAGLAGSYEQYF. The rearrangement joins TRBV6-2 or TRBV6-3 to TRBJ2-7; 11 bases line up with TRBD2. Germline lookup yields CDR1 MNHEY and CDR2 SVGEGT. V lost 4 bases to trimming and J lost 1 base; unmatched junction nucleotides: 6. This CDR3 comprises 16 residues.

The V gene is TRBV4-3, the J gene TRBJ2-7; D is undetermined. Germline-derived CDR1 and CDR2 are LGHNA and YSLEER. The CDR3 is 15 residues long. The ends were cut back, 3 bases at V and 2 bases at J, with 14 bases in the middle. CDR3 DNA sequence: TGCGCCAGCAGCCAGGGATTAGGGTGGGCCTACGAGCAGTACTTC. This gives the protein CASSQGLGWAYEQYF.

This sequence joins TRBV5-1 and TRBJ2-7; D remains unclear. Trimming shortened V by 4 bases and J by 5 bases, and 16 bases separated the two germline ends. Looked up from germline, CDR1 is SGHRS and CDR2 is YFSETQ. CDR3 length: 14 amino acids. Here the CDR3 reads CASSRPTGSDEQYF. CDR3 in DNA: TGCGCCAGCAGCCGCCCGACCGGGTCCGACGAGCAGTACTTC.

This clonotype was seen repeatedly, ten times or more. CDR3 DNA sequence: TGTGCCAGCAGTTACGAGGGACTAGCGGCGAACACCGGGGAGCTGTTTTTT. This codes for CASSYEGLAANTGELFF. The gene calls are TRBV6-5 and TRBJ2-2; 11 nucleotides agree with TRBD2. The CDR3 consists of 17 residues. V gave up 2 bases and J gave up 0 bases; unmatched junction bases: 2. Looked up from germline, CDR1 is MNHEY and CDR2 is SVGAGI.

This chain uses TRBV6-2 or TRBV6-3 with TRBJ2-1, with TRBD2 matching over 16 bases. The CDR3 is made up of 19 amino acids. J gave up 0 bases and V 2 bases, and 4 bases lay outside the gene matches. Germline loops: CDR1 MNHEY, CDR2 SVGEGT. The CDR3 loop is CASSYGGLAGGSSYNEQFF. CDR3 DNA sequence: TGTGCCAGCAGTTACGGGGGACTAGCGGGAGGGAGCTCCTACAATGAGCAGTTCTTC.

This chain connects TRBV14 to TRBJ2-1; 11 bases fit TRBD1. The CDR3 runs to 20 residues. With V trimmed by 1 base and J by 6 bases, 17 bases remained unmatched. Germline lookup yields CDR1 SGHDN and CDR2 FVKESK. The CDR3 DNA is TGTGCCAGCAGCCAAGCCGGAAGAGTTTTGGACAGGGGGCTGTGCAATGAGCAGTTCTTC. This encodes CASSQAGRVLDRGLCNEQFF.

The rearrangement uses TRBV21-1 and TRBJ1-1; the D call of TRBD1 is as the table states it, not checked on the DNA. TRBV21-1 counts as a pseudogene. The CDR3 has 15 residues. The CDR3 DNA sequence: TGTGCCAGCAGCTGTCCCGGGACAGGGACCACTGAAGCTTTCTTT. Translation: CASSCPGTGTTEAFF.

This clonotype was observed at least ten times. V and J are TRBV28 and TRBJ2-7; D unclear. Germline V CDR1 and CDR2: MDHEN, SYDVKM. V lost 7 bases and J 3 bases, leaving 13 bases between the germline ends. The CDR3 has 13 amino acids. The CDR3 region is CASTRTNFYEQYF. As DNA, the CDR3 is TGTGCCAGCACCCGGACGAATTTCTACGAGCAGTACTTC.